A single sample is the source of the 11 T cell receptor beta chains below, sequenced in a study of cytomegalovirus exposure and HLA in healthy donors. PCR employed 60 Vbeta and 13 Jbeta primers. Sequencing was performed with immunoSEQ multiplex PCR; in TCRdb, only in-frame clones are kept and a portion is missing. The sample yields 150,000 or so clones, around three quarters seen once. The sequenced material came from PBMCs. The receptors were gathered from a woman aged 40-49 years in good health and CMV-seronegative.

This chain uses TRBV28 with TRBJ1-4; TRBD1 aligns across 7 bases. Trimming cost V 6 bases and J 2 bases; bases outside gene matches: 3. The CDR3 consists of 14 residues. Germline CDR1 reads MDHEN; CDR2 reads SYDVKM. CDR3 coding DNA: TGTGCCAGCAGGAAGGGGGCTACTAATGAAAAACTGTTTTTT. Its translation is CASRKGATNEKLFF.

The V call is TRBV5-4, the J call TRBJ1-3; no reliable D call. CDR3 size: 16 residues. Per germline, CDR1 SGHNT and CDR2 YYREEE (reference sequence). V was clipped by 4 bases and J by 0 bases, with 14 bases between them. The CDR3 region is CASSQPGDISGNTIYF. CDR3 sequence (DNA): TGTGCCAGCAGCCAACCAGGTGACATCTCTGGAAACACCATATATTTT.

The CDR3 is CASSLYQYAGNEQFF. The CDR3 nucleotides read TGTGCCAGCAGCCTCTACCAATACGCCGGCAATGAGCAGTTCTTC. The chain uses TRBV13 and TRBJ2-1; D ambiguous. Trimming took off 5 bases at V and 6 bases at J, with 17 bases between the two ends. Germline assignment: CDR1 PRHDT and CDR2 FYEKMQ (reference sequence). This CDR3 has 15 amino acids. Looking up the rest from reference TRBV13 and TRBJ2-1 gives the full variable domain: AAGVIQSPRHLIKEKRETATLKCYPIPRHDTVYWYQQGPGQDPQFLISFYEKMQSDKGSIPDRFSAQQFSDYHSELNMSSLELGDSALYFCASSLYQYAGNEQFFGPGTRLTVL.

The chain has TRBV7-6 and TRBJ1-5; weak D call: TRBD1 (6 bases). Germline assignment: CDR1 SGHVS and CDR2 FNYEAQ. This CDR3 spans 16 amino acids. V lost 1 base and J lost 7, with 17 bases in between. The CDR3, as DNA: TGTGCCAGCAGCTTAGAGGGGGGGATTAGCGGACAGCCCCAGCATTTT. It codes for CASSLEGGISGQPQHF.

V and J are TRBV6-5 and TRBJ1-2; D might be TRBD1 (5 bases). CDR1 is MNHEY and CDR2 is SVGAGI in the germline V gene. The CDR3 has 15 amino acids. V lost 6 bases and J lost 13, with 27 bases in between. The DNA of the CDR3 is TGTGCCAGCAGCCAGGCTTCAAGGCAGGGTGGGGCGTCCACCTTC. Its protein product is CASSQASRQGGASTF.

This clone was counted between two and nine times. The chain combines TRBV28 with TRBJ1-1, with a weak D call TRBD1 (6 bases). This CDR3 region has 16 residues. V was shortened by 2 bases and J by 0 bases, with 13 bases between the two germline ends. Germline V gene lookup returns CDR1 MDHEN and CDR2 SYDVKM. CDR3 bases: TGTGCCAGCAGTTTAATCGCGGGGGACATGAACACTGAAGCTTTCTTT. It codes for CASSLIAGDMNTEAFF.

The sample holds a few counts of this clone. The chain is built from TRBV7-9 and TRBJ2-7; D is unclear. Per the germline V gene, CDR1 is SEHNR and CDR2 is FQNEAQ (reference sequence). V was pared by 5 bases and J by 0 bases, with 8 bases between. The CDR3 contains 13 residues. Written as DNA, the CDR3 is TGTGCCAGCAGCAGCGATTCCTCCTACGAGCAGTACTTC. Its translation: CASSSDSSYEQYF.

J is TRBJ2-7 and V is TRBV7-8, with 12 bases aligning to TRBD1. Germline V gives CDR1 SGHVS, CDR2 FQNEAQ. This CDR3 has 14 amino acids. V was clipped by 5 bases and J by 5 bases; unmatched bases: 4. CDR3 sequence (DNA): TGTGCCAGCAGCAGGGGACAGGGGGCTAACGAGCAGTACTTC. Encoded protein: CASSRGQGANEQYF.

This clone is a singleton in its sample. CDR3 bases: TGTGCCAGTAGTACACTACTTTCCCTTTATAGCAATCAGCCCCAGCATTTT. It translates to CASSTLLSLYSNQPQHF. The chain recombines TRBV19 with TRBJ1-5, with D unresolved. V shed 4 bases and J shed 0 bases, with 16 bases lying between them. CDR3 length equals 17 residues. Germline CDR1 reads LNHDA; CDR2 reads SQIVND (reference sequence).

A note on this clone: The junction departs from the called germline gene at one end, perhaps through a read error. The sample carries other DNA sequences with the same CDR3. CDR3 protein: CASSPDRGGNQPQHF. The CDR3 DNA is TGCGCCAGCAGTCCGGACAGGGGCGGGAATCAACCCCAGCATTTT. This chain links TRBV5-1 with TRBJ1-5, with 9 bases lining up with TRBD1. The CDR3 is 15 amino acids. From germline, CDR1 is SGHRS and CDR2 YFSETQ.

Written as DNA, the CDR3 is TGTGCCAGCAGCGCATCGGGGGGACCTAATGAAAAACTGTTTTTT. Translation gives CASSASGGPNEKLFF. V is TRBV9 and J is TRBJ1-4; a weak D match, TRBD1 (5 bases). Germline assignment: CDR1 SGDLS and CDR2 YYNGEE. The length of the CDR3 is 15 residues. The V gene lost 3 bases and the J gene lost 3 bases, with 12 bases spanning the gap.